This T cell receptor (beta chain) was captured in a study of beta chain features in type 1 diabetes. Study summary: In all, 85 million to 130 million sorted cells from all samples were analyzed. Findings of the study overall: Naive, central memory and regulatory TCRB repertoires appeared more similar among patients than healthy donors. Moderately but significantly shorter TCRB CDR3s were found in Type 1 diabetes patients in all four CD4+ subsets. Resolution of whether HLA type affects TCRB rearrangement was not achieved here.

As regards this clone: Its antigen remains unknown.

Of the isolated RNA, all was reverse transcribed, and so the sequenced material was expressed TCRB transcripts. Survey-depth immunoSEQ sequencing was used for stem cell-like memory T cells. Using immunoSEQ multiplex PCR, the repertoire was profiled, and TCRdb retains in-frame clones only, with some absent. The sample lists 45,000 to 60,000 clones; around 45% were seen once. The receptor's source is a man aged 25-45 years with type 1 diabetes. The source material was stem cell memory CD4+ T cells from blood.

CDR3 bases: TGCGCCAGCAGCCAGGACAGGGCTACTAGCACAGATACGCAGTATTTT. Residues: CASSQDRATSTDTQYF. V is TRBV4-1 and J is TRBJ2-3; 8 bases match TRBD1. V lost 3 bases, J lost 0 bases, and 5 bases stayed unmatched. This CDR3 has 16 residues. Germline CDR1 is MGHRA and CDR2 is YSYEKL.